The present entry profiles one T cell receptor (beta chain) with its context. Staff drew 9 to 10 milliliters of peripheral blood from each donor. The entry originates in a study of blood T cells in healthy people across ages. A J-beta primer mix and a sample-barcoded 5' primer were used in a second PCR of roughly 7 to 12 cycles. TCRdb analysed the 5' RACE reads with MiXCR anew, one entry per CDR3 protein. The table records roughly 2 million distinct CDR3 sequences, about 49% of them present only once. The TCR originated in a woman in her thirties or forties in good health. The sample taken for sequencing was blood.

CDR3 amino acids: CSARDPGTAEGTQYF. The CDR3 bases are TGCAGTGCTAGAGATCCCGGGACAGCAGAAGGGACCCAGTACTTC. The V call is TRBV20-1, the J call TRBJ2-5; 7 bases fit TRBD1. This CDR3 has 15 residues. V was clipped by 0 bases and J by 7 bases; unmatched bases: 11. CDR1 is DFQATT, CDR2 SNEGSKA, per germline (reference sequence).